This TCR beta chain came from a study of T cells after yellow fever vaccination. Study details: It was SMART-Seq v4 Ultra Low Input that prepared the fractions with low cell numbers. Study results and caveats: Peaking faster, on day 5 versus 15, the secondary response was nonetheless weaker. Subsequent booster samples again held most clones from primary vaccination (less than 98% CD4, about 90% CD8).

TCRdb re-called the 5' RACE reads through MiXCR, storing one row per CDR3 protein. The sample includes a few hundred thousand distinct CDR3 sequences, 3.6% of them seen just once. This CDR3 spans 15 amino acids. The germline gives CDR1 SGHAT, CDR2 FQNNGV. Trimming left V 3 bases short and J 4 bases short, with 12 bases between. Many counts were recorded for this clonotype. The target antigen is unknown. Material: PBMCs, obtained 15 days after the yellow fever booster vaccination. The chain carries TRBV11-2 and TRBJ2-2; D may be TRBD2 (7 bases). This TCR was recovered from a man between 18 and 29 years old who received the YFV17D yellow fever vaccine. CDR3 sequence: CASSFGGPGTGELFF. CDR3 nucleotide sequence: TGTGCCAGCAGCTTCGGGGGGCCGGGCACCGGGGAGCTGTTTTTT.